This T cell receptor (beta chain) appears in the sequencing data of a study of OX40 agonist ivuxolimab in advanced cancers. Concerning the study at large: Ivuxolimab was a fully human IgG2 agonistic monoclonal antibody targeting the costimulatory receptor OX40 (CD134). Intravenous ivuxolimab was administered to patients every 2 weeks at six dose levels: 0.01, 0.1, 0.3, 1.5, 3 and 10 mg/kg. Of the roughly 54 patients in dose escalation, about 20 had hepatocellular carcinoma, some 15 had melanoma, 9 had renal cell carcinoma and 9 had head and neck cancer. The dose-escalation cohort was about 83% male with a mean age of about 65 years, ranging from roughly 23 to 79. Patients were allowed to have had prior anti-PD-1, anti-PD-L1 or anti-CTLA-4 therapy, and approximately 40% of the dose-escalation patients had been treated with checkpoint inhibitors. Partial responses occurred in three dose-escalation patients: two with cutaneous melanoma and one with hepatocellular carcinoma. Peripheral TCRbeta sequencing aimed to test whether ivuxolimab altered TCR sequence diversity and caused clonal T-cell expansion. The paper describes the monotherapy dose-escalation part (N = 52 patients) of the phase I trial of ivuxolimab. Study-level results and caveats: Which antigens the clonally expanded peripheral T cells were specific for was not determined. After ivuxolimab, CD8+ T cells had more expanded clones than CD4+ T cells on average. In the 0.1-3.0 mg/kg groups, partial responders were among the patients with the lowest normalized peripheral clonal expansion, particularly in CD8+ T cells. At doses of 0.1 to 3.0 mg/kg, clonal expansion of both CD4+ and CD8+ blood T cells was observed from baseline to week 6. Low levels of normalized T-cell clonal expansion were also seen in some patients who did not respond.

Patients with autoimmune disease history or receiving systemic immunosuppression were excluded from the trial. In every dose cohort, peripheral blood was drawn for TCR sequencing at baseline, cycle 4 day 1, and cycle 7 day 1. Samples came from an open-label, multicenter, first-in-human phase I dose-escalation trial of ivuxolimab. Adults with locally advanced or metastatic melanoma, renal cell, hepatocellular, or head and neck squamous cell carcinoma were enrolled in the trial. Before TCR sequencing, CD4+ T cells and CD8+ T cells were sorted from peripheral blood as separate populations. Trimming removed 0 bases from V and 6 bases from J; the gene matches leave 5 bases unexplained. The cysteine opens and the phenylalanine closes a CDR3 of 14 amino acids. Just CDR3 DNA is preserved here, 42 bases in frame from base 1. Looking up the germline V gene yields CDR1 SGHRS and CDR2 YFSETQ. To sequence the TCRbeta CDR3 region, genomic DNA was isolated from the sorted cells. The immunoSEQ Assay was used to sequence the TCRbeta CDR3 regions. TCRdb holds this immuneACCESS table with in-frame rearrangements only. Some clones are missing; in checked studies, unresolved V genes explain under half, and the rest has no known cause. The table for this sample lists about 59,000 clones; more than 75% of them were counted only once. 0.37% of the sample belongs to the ten largest clones.

A note on this clone: Its target antigen remains unknown. The input lacks base qualities; no much larger clone sits a single base away.

Sequenced here: CD4+ or CD8+ T cells sorted from blood, sampled in a trial of the OX40 agonist ivuxolimab. This clonotype originated in an adult with an advanced solid tumor such as melanoma, head and neck, liver or kidney cancer. The receptor chain draws on TRBV5-1 and TRBJ2-7; 8 central nucleotides agree with TRBD1. The CDR3 protein is CASSLAGQGGEQYF. In nucleotides, the sequence is TGCGCCAGCAGCTTGGCAGGACAGGGAGGCGAGCAGTACTTC.